The 19 T cell receptor beta chains listed next were all sequenced from one sample in a study of response to subunit inactivated influenza vaccine. TCRdb re-analysed the RT-PCR reads in MiXCR, keeping a single row per CDR3 protein. The sample holds under 550,000 distinct CDR3 sequences, under 9% seen once. The material sequenced was PBMCs from blood, taken around 25 months after vaccination. These receptors were collected from a man aged 50-75 years who received an inactivated influenza vaccine.

V usage is TRBV4-2 and J usage is TRBJ2-5, with TRBD2 matching 11 bases. V shed 4 bases, J shed 2 bases, and the junction held 6 bases outside the gene matches. This CDR3 is 16 amino acids long. The germline V gene has CDR1 LGHNA and CDR2 YNFKEQ. CDR3 region: CASSPRLAGQQETQYF. For the CDR3, the DNA is TGTGCCAGCAGCCCTAGACTAGCGGGACAACAAGAGACCCAGTACTTC.

The CDR3 sequence is CSARSVWLSTDTQYF. CDR3 nucleotides: TGCAGTGCTAGGTCGGTCTGGCTTAGCACAGATACGCAGTATTTT. The V call is TRBV20-1, the J call TRBJ2-3, with D unclear. V was cut by 3 bases and J by 0 bases, with 13 bases left in between. The CDR3 covers 15 residues. The germline gives CDR1 DFQATT, CDR2 SNEGSKA (reference sequence).

This clonotype was counted a few times. The J gene is TRBJ2-3, the V gene TRBV29-1; TRBD1 or TRBD2 may be the D gene (6 bases each). CDR1 is SQVTM and CDR2 is ANQGSEA in the germline V gene. The CDR3 totals 15 residues. The germline V and J ends were trimmed by 8 bases and 2 bases, with 20 bases remaining between them. CDR3 sequence reads: CSHGGRRVFTDTQYF. The CDR3, as DNA: TGCAGCCATGGGGGGCGGCGGGTGTTCACAGATACGCAGTATTTT.

This clonotype showed up just a few times. The chain joins TRBV28 to TRBJ2-3; TRBD1 might be the D (6 bases). The germline V gene encodes CDR1 MDHEN and CDR2 SYDVKM. This CDR3 has 14 residues. V dropped 11 bases and J dropped 3 bases, with 18 bases sitting between them. The CDR3 nucleotides read TGTGCCGGACGACAGGCCATGAATACAGATACGCAGTATTTT. It specifies CAGRQAMNTDTQYF.

This clonotype has only a few counts. The V gene is TRBV7-9, the J gene TRBJ2-7, with TRBD2 identical over 7 bases. CDR3 size: 15 residues. V lost 6 bases to trimming and J lost 1 base; unmatched junction nucleotides: 9. Germline CDR1 is SEHNR and CDR2 is FQNEAQ (reference sequence). The CDR3 protein is CASRPTGGKSYEQYF. Here the CDR3 DNA reads TGTGCCAGCAGACCGACCGGGGGGAAATCCTACGAGCAGTACTTC.

Of note for this clonotype: This could be a read error, since a much larger clone is one nucleotide away. CDR3 amino acids: CASSQDAGVGYTF. As DNA, the CDR3 is TGTGCCAGCAGCCAAGATGCAGGGGTCGGCTACACCTTC. The rearrangement uses TRBV3-1 and TRBJ1-2; the D gene is possibly TRBD1 (6 bases). This CDR3 has 13 amino acids. V was pared by 0 bases and J by 8 bases, with 10 bases between. In germline, CDR1 is LGHDT, CDR2 YNNKEL (reference sequence).

The chain combines TRBV7-9 with TRBJ2-5, with D tentatively TRBD2 (6 bases). V lost 6 bases and J lost 5, with 19 bases in between. This CDR3 is 15 amino acids long. Germline V gene sequence: CDR1 SEHNR, CDR2 FQNEAQ (reference sequence). CDR3 sequence (DNA): TGTGCCAGCAGTCCAGTCGGGGGAGGTCAGGAGACCCAGTACTTC. Amino acid sequence: CASSPVGGGQETQYF.

The chain combines TRBV19 with TRBJ1-5, with 7 bases identical to TRBD1. The CDR3 covers 15 residues. V shed 6 bases and J 0 bases; nucleotides not matched to a gene: 5. The germline gives CDR1 LNHDA, CDR2 SQIVND (reference sequence). The chain's CDR3 is CASRTTGDSNQPQHF. CDR3 coding DNA: TGTGCCAGTAGGACTACAGGGGATAGCAATCAGCCCCAGCATTTT.

The genes are TRBV20-1 and TRBJ2-5, with a tentative D call TRBD1 (7 bases). This CDR3 spans 13 amino acids. V lost 4 bases, J lost 1 base, and 10 bases lay in between. The germline V gene has CDR1 DFQATT and CDR2 SNEGSKA (reference sequence). CDR3 DNA: TGCAGTGCTACAGGGGGGTCCCAAGAGACCCAGTACTTC. Translation gives CSATGGSQETQYF.

This rearrangement joins TRBV4-1 to TRBJ1-2, with D hard to call. Between the trimmed V and J ends, which lost 1 base and 0 bases, there was a span of 6 bases. The CDR3 is 14 amino acids. The germline V gene has CDR1 MGHRA and CDR2 YSYEKL. The chain's CDR3 is CASSQGPPNYGYTF. The CDR3 DNA is TGCGCCAGCAGCCAAGGGCCCCCTAACTATGGCTACACCTTC.

V is TRBV29-1 and J is TRBJ2-5; D possibly matches TRBD1 or TRBD2 (5 bases each). In germline, CDR1 is SQVTM, CDR2 ANQGSEA. The CDR3 has 12 residues. V lost 4 bases to trimming and J lost 4 bases, with 10 bases between them. In DNA form, the CDR3 reads TGCAGCGTTGGGGGCCGGGGAGAGACCCAGTACTTC. Amino acids: CSVGGRGETQYF. Together with reference TRBV29-1 and TRBJ2-5, the CDR3 gives the full variable domain: SAVISQKPSRDICQRGTSLTIQCQVDSQVTMMFWYRQQPGQSLTLIATANQGSEATYESGFVIDKFPISRPNLTFSTLTVSNMSPEDSSIYLCSVGGRGETQYFGPGTRLLVL.

In this sample, this clonotype turned up many times. V usage is TRBV10-3 and J usage is TRBJ2-2, with D hard to call. Germline V gene lookup returns CDR1 ENHRY and CDR2 SYGVKD. The CDR3 is 17 residues long. Trimming cost V 0 bases and J 0 bases, with 11 bases left between them. In DNA, the CDR3 is TGTGCCATCAGTGAGTCGCCCAGCGAAGCGAACACCGGGGAGCTGTTTTTT. This sequence encodes CAISESPSEANTGELFF.

This clonotype was seen repeatedly, ten times or more. V is TRBV12-3 or TRBV12-4 and J is TRBJ1-2, with D unclear. The CDR3 length is 11 residues. V was clipped by 8 bases and J by 4 bases, with 8 bases between them. The CDR3 nucleotides are TGTGCCAGCGGCGAAGCCTATGGCTACACCTTC. The encoded protein is CASGEAYGYTF.

The chain links TRBV12-3 or TRBV12-4 to TRBJ1-5; no clear D gene. The CDR3 consists of 14 residues. V was trimmed by 6 bases and J by 6 bases, leaving 15 bases between them. The chain's CDR3 is CASSVTIWGQPQHF. CDR3 DNA sequence: TGTGCCAGCAGCGTCACGATCTGGGGTCAGCCCCAGCATTTT.

The chain employs TRBV23-1 and TRBJ2-7, with no clear D. TRBV23-1 counts as an open reading frame of uncertain function. The CDR3 is 14 residues long. V lost 7 bases, J lost 5 bases, and 18 bases lay in between. The CDR3 is CASIQRKGYNEQYF. CDR3 nucleotide sequence: TGCGCCAGCATCCAAAGGAAAGGGTATAACGAGCAGTACTTC.

This chain joins TRBV10-3 and TRBJ2-1; 15 bases fit TRBD2. With V trimmed by 4 bases and J by 2 bases, 3 bases remained unmatched. Germline V gives CDR1 ENHRY, CDR2 SYGVKD. The CDR3 covers 17 residues. CDR3 DNA: TGTGCCATCAGTGGGGGGACTAGCGGGGGGACCTACAATGAGCAGTTCTTC. Residues: CAISGGTSGGTYNEQFF.

The J gene is TRBJ2-3, the V gene TRBV7-9; 8 bases agree with TRBD1. V shed 3 bases and J 4 bases; nucleotides not matched to a gene: 3. The CDR3 extends over 14 amino acids. Germline loops: CDR1 SEHNR, CDR2 FQNEAQ (reference sequence). The CDR3 spells CASSFRGRADTQYF. The CDR3 region has the DNA TGTGCCAGCAGCTTCAGGGGGCGCGCAGATACGCAGTATTTT.

This clonotype was counted a single time. One base away lies a much larger clone, so this may be a sequencing read error. No conserved phenylalanine or tryptophan is present at the end of the CDR3, so a read error is the likely explanation. This chain uses TRBV20-1 with TRBJ2-3; possible D gene TRBD2, 5 bases. Germline V gives CDR1 DFQATT, CDR2 SNEGSKA (reference sequence). The CDR3 runs 13 residues. V shed 6 bases and J shed 1 base, with 11 bases lying between them. CDR3 DNA sequence: TGCAGTGCCAGAACCGGGGGCACAGATACGCAGTATTCT. As protein: CSARTGGTDTQYS.

In its sample, this clonotype was seen a few times. The V gene is TRBV5-1, the J gene TRBJ2-1; D perhaps matches TRBD2 (5 bases). Germline V gives CDR1 SGHRS, CDR2 YFSETQ. The CDR3 has 13 residues. V lost 0 bases and J lost 8, with 9 bases in between. The CDR3 here is CASSLARGHEQFF. CDR3 nucleotide sequence: TGCGCCAGCAGCTTGGCCCGGGGTCATGAGCAGTTCTTC.